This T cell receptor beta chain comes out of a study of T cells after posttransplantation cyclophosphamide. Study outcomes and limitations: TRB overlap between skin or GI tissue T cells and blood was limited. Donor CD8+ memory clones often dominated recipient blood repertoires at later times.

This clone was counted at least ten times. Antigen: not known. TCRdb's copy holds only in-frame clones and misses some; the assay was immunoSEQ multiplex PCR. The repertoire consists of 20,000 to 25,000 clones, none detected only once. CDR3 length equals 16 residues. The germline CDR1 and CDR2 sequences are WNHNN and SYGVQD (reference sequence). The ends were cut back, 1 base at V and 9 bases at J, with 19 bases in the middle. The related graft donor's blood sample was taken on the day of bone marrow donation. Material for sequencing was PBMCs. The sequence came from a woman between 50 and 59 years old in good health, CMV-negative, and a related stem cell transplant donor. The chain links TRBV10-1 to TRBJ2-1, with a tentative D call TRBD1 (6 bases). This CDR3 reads CASSELRQETGFEQFF. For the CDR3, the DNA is TGCGCCAGCAGTGAGTTACGACAGGAGACGGGATTTGAGCAGTTCTTC.